This TCR beta chain was sequenced during a study of OX40 agonist ivuxolimab in advanced cancers. Germline V gives CDR1 LNHDA, CDR2 SQIVND (reference sequence). Trimming removed 4 bases at V and 5 bases at J, with 15 bases between. The CDR3 runs 16 residues. Only in-frame clones appear in the TCRdb table, and some are missing; sequencing was by immunoSEQ multiplex PCR. The sample contains 73,000 or so clones, approximately 85% of which appear only once. The sequence came from an adult with an advanced solid tumor such as melanoma, head and neck, liver or kidney cancer. The chain employs TRBV19 and TRBJ1-6, with a tentative D call TRBD1 (5 bases). The sample consisted of CD4+ or CD8+ T cells sorted from blood, taken in a trial of the OX40 agonist ivuxolimab. CDR3 nucleotide sequence: TGTGCCAGTAGTACCGGGACTCCGGGCGATAATTCACCCCTCCACTTT. The encoded protein is CASSTGTPGDNSPLHF. The complete variable domain, with remaining parts taken from reference TRBV19 and TRBJ1-6, reads DGGITQSPKYLFRKEGQNVTLSCEQNLNHDAMYWYRQDPGQGLRLIYYSQIVNDFQKGDIAEGYSVSREKKESFPLTVTSAQKNPTAFYLCASSTGTPGDNSPLHFGNGTRLTVT.